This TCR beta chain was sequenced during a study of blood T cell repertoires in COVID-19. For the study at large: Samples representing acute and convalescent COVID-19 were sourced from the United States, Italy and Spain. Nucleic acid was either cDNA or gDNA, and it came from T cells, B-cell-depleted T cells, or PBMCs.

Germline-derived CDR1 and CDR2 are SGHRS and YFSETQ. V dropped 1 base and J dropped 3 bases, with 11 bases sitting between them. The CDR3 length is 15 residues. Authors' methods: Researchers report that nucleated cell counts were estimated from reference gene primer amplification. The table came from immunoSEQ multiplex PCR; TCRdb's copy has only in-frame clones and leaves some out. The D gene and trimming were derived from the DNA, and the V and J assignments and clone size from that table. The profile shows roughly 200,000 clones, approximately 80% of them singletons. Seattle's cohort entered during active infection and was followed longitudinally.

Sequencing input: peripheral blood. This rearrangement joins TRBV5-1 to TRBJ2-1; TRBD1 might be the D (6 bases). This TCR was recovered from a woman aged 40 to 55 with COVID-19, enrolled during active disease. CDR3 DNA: TGCGCCAGCAGCTTGAGGGCAGGGGACTACAATGAGCAGTTCTTC. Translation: CASSLRAGDYNEQFF. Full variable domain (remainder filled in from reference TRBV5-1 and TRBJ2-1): KAGVTQTPRYLIKTRGQQVTLSCSPISGHRSVSWYQQTPGQGLQFLFEYFSETQRNKGNFPGRFSGRQFSNSRSEMNVSTLELGDSALYLCASSLRAGDYNEQFFGPGTRLTVL.